Shown below are 30 T cell receptor beta chains from a single sample sequenced in a study of T cell responses to AZD1222 COVID-19 vaccine. The method was immunoSEQ multiplex PCR; TCRdb's version includes in-frame clones alone and lacks a portion of them. The data contain over 150,000 clones, 90% of them singletons. This sample comprised peripheral blood, obtained on day 0 of AZD1222 vaccination. These receptors all stem from an adult in good health.

The J gene is TRBJ2-3, the V gene TRBV9, with 11 positions matching TRBD2. The CDR3 spans 15 residues. Trimming cost V 4 bases and J 8 bases; bases outside gene matches: 9. CDR1 SGDLS and CDR2 YYNGEE come from the germline V gene. The DNA of the CDR3 is TGTGCCAGCAGCACTCCGGGACTAGCGGTTAGTACGCAGTATTTT. Translation gives CASSTPGLAVSTQYF.

The CDR3 nucleotides read TGTGCCTGGAGTGTCATGGCGGATCAGCCCCAGCATTTT. It yields the protein CAWSVMADQPQHF. The genes are TRBV30 and TRBJ1-5; D uncertain. Between the trimmed V and J ends, which lost 0 bases and 5 bases, there was a span of 8 bases. Germline V CDR1 and CDR2: GTSNPN, SVGIG (reference sequence). CDR3 length equals 13 residues.

The chain uses TRBV5-6 and TRBJ1-6; unclear D gene. Trimming removed 4 bases from V and 4 bases from J, with 3 bases in between. Germline CDR1 and CDR2: SGHDT and YYEEEE. CDR3 length equals 12 residues. This chain's CDR3 is CASSPYNSPLHF. CDR3 in DNA: TGTGCCAGCAGCCCGTATAATTCACCCCTCCACTTT.

The chain couples TRBV4-3 to TRBJ1-5, with 7 bases matching TRBD1. V dropped 1 base and J dropped 4; count of bases not matched to a gene: 4. Looked up from germline, CDR1 is LGHNA and CDR2 is YSLEER. The CDR3 is 15 residues long. CDR3 sequence: CASSQGTGENQPQHF. The CDR3 region has the DNA TGCGCCAGCAGCCAAGGAACAGGGGAAAATCAGCCCCAGCATTTT.

The chain carries TRBV7-3 and TRBJ1-1; no clear D gene. There are 16 residues in the CDR3. Trimming took off 2 bases at V and 2 bases at J, with 15 bases between the two ends. Germline CDR1 reads SGHTA; CDR2 reads FQGTGA. Here the CDR3 reads CASSLYRISLNTEAFF. The CDR3 DNA sequence: TGTGCCAGCAGCTTATATCGGATTAGCCTTAACACTGAAGCTTTCTTT. The whole variable domain, remainder taken from reference TRBV7-3 and TRBJ1-1, is GAGVSQTPSNKVTEKGKYVELRCDPISGHTALYWYRQSLGQGPEFLIYFQGTGAADDSGLPNDRFFAVRPEGSVSTLKIQRTERGDSAVYLCASSLYRISLNTEAFFGQGTRLTVV.

The V gene is TRBV19, the J gene TRBJ1-5; possible D gene TRBD1, 5 bases. In germline, CDR1 is LNHDA, CDR2 SQIVND (reference sequence). The CDR3 loop spans 15 amino acids. Between the trimmed V and J ends, which lost 5 bases and 2 bases, there was a span of 13 bases. This CDR3 is CASSVTWGGNQPQHF. As DNA, the CDR3 is TGTGCCAGTAGTGTCACATGGGGCGGCAATCAGCCCCAGCATTTT.

The gene calls are TRBV6-5 and TRBJ1-1; 8 bases align to TRBD1. The CDR3 covers 15 residues. V dropped 0 bases and J dropped 3; count of bases not matched to a gene: 3. Germline CDR1 reads MNHEY; CDR2 reads SVGAGI. CDR3 protein: CASSYSTGADTEAFF. DNA for the CDR3: TGTGCCAGCAGTTACTCGACAGGGGCGGACACTGAAGCTTTCTTT.

This chain joins TRBV10-3 and TRBJ2-2; D gene ambiguous. The CDR3 extends over 12 amino acids. V lost 6 bases and J 3 bases, leaving 5 bases between the germline ends. Germline CDR1 reads ENHRY; CDR2 reads SYGVKD. Written as DNA, the CDR3 is TGTGCCATCAGCCGGTACACCGGGGAGCTGTTTTTT. Protein product: CAISRYTGELFF.

The genes are TRBV7-3 and TRBJ1-6; 8 bases fit TRBD1. From germline, CDR1 is SGHTA and CDR2 FQGTGA. The CDR3 consists of 15 residues. V was clipped by 4 bases and J by 8 bases; unmatched bases: 7. In nucleotides, the CDR3 is TGTGCCAGCAGCTACACAGGGGGGGGCTATTCACCCCTCCACTTT. Translated: CASSYTGGGYSPLHF.

As regards this clone: Within the sample, other DNA sequences also encode this same CDR3. The genes are TRBV27 and TRBJ2-3, with D unresolved. Germline CDR1 is MNHEY and CDR2 is SMNVEV (reference sequence). This CDR3 region has 12 residues. V was trimmed by 3 bases and J by 2 bases, leaving 3 bases between them. CDR3 residues: CASSFNTDTQYF. Written as DNA, the CDR3 is TGTGCCAGCAGTTTTAACACAGATACGCAGTATTTT.

The chain links TRBV6-1 to TRBJ1-2; 9 nucleotides align to TRBD1. V gave up 5 bases and J gave up 1 base; unmatched junction bases: 5. The CDR3 has 15 residues. CDR1 and CDR2 from the germline V gene are MNHNS and SASEGT. The CDR3 DNA follows: TGTGCCAGCAGTTTACCGGGACAGGGTAACTATGGCTACACCTTC. It codes for CASSLPGQGNYGYTF.

The CDR3 DNA reads as TGTGCCAGCAGCTTGTACGGGGGTGGCACTGAAGCTTTCTTT. Encoded protein: CASSLYGGGTEAFF. The genes are TRBV5-5 and TRBJ1-1; tentatively, D is TRBD1 (5 bases). CDR1 and CDR2 (germline): SGHKS, YYEKEE (reference sequence). The CDR3 runs 14 residues. V was cut by 1 base and J by 4 bases, with 11 bases left in between.

This clone appeared a single time. The chain has TRBV6-4 and TRBJ2-1; the match to TRBD1 covers 8 bases. The length of the CDR3 is 14 residues. J gave up 5 bases and V 5 bases, and 5 bases lay outside the gene matches. The germline V gene has CDR1 MRHNA and CDR2 SNTAGT. The CDR3: CASSPMTGDNEQFF. CDR3 DNA sequence: TGTGCCAGCAGTCCCATGACAGGGGACAATGAGCAGTTCTTC.

The gene calls are TRBV7-9 and TRBJ2-7; D not resolved. The germline gives CDR1 SEHNR, CDR2 FQNEAQ (reference sequence). The ends were cut back, 0 bases at V and 1 base at J, with 7 bases in the middle. This CDR3 region has 14 residues. The CDR3 region is CASSLAWDSYEQYF. CDR3 DNA: TGTGCCAGCAGCTTAGCGTGGGATTCCTACGAGCAGTACTTC.

The genes are TRBV18 and TRBJ2-7; TRBD2 agrees at 10 bases. Losses at the gene ends were 3 bases for V and 5 bases for J; bases not matched to a gene: 13. CDR3 length: 17 residues. Germline V gene sequence: CDR1 KGHSH, CDR2 LQKENI. The CDR3 bases are TGTGCCAGCTCACCGGGGGCTAGCGGGAGAGGTCCCCACGAGCAGTACTTC. It specifies CASSPGASGRGPHEQYF. The variable domain in full, with the rest retrieved from reference TRBV18 and TRBJ2-7, is NAGVMQNPRHLVRRRGQEARLRCSPMKGHSHVYWYRQLPEEGLKFMVYLQKENIIDESGMPKERFSAEFPKEGPSILRIQQVVRGDSAAYFCASSPGASGRGPHEQYFGPGTRLTVT.

The chain is built from TRBV27 and TRBJ1-2; no clear D gene. From germline, CDR1 is MNHEY and CDR2 SMNVEV (reference sequence). The V gene lost 4 bases and the J gene lost 0 bases, with 9 bases spanning the gap. The CDR3 covers 14 residues. The CDR3 spells CASSSLNPNYGYTF. The CDR3 bases are TGTGCCAGCAGTTCACTGAATCCTAACTATGGCTACACCTTC.

This clone was seen just once. V and J are TRBV5-4 and TRBJ1-4; D perhaps matches TRBD1 (5 bases). V lost 0 bases and J lost 0, with 6 bases in between. From germline, CDR1 is SGHNT and CDR2 YYREEE (reference sequence). The CDR3 is 15 amino acids. The CDR3 is CASSLGGSTNEKLFF. Here the CDR3 DNA reads TGTGCCAGCAGCTTGGGGGGGTCAACTAATGAAAAACTGTTTTTT.

V and J are TRBV3-1 (or the pseudogene TRBV3-2) and TRBJ2-3; D may be TRBD2 (6 bases). The V end was cut by 6 bases, the J end by 4 bases, with 14 bases between. Germline V CDR1 and CDR2: LGHDT, YNNKEL (reference sequence). The length of the CDR3 is 14 residues. The chain's CDR3 is CASRRTGVADTQYF. CDR3 bases: TGTGCCAGCAGACGGACGGGGGTAGCAGATACGCAGTATTTT.

The rearrangement joins TRBV5-1 to TRBJ1-1; 8 bases fit TRBD1. CDR1 is SGHRS, CDR2 YFSETQ, per germline. The trim removed 3 bases at V and 4 bases at J, leaving 5 bases unmatched. There are 14 residues in the CDR3. In DNA, the CDR3 is TGCGCCAGCAGCTCGACAGGGGCCGGCACTGAAGCTTTCTTT. Amino acid sequence: CASSSTGAGTEAFF.

The CDR3 region is CASSPPGQGGSNYGYTF. In nucleotides, the CDR3 is TGTGCCAGCTCCCCTCCGGGACAGGGAGGATCGAACTATGGCTACACCTTC. The chain links TRBV18 to TRBJ1-2, with TRBD1 matching over 9 bases. Trimming cost V 6 bases and J 2 bases; bases outside gene matches: 13. Germline CDR1 reads KGHSH; CDR2 reads LQKENI. This CDR3 is 17 amino acids long.

The J gene is TRBJ1-5, the V gene TRBV18; 9 nucleotides match TRBD1. The CDR3 is 18 residues long. J was trimmed by 4 bases and V by 2 bases; bases with no gene match: 12. Germline values: CDR1 KGHSH, CDR2 LQKENI. The CDR3 DNA follows: TGTGCCAGCTCACCATGGGGGGGACAGGGTCGTCGGAATCAGCCCCAGCATTTT. The encoded protein is CASSPWGGQGRRNQPQHF.

This chain uses TRBV6-5 with TRBJ1-3; D might be TRBD1 (5 bases). The CDR3 contains 15 residues. CDR1 and CDR2 (germline): MNHEY, SVGAGI. V was pared by 7 bases and J by 0 bases, with 13 bases between. The CDR3 is CASKTGSISGNTIYF. DNA for the CDR3: TGTGCCAGCAAAACAGGCAGCATCTCTGGAAACACCATATATTTT.

The chain uses TRBV11-2 and TRBJ2-1; D is possibly TRBD2 (6 bases). In germline, CDR1 is SGHAT, CDR2 FQNNGV. Trimming cost V 0 bases and J 7 bases, with 10 bases left between them. There are 14 residues in the CDR3. The CDR3 nucleotides are TGTGCCAGCAGCTTAGACCCCGGGGGAAATGAGCAGTTCTTC. Translated: CASSLDPGGNEQFF. The whole variable domain, remainder taken from reference TRBV11-2 and TRBJ2-1, is EAGVAQSPRYKIIEKRQSVAFWCNPISGHATLYWYQQILGQGPKLLIQFQNNGVVDDSQLPKDRFSAERLKGVDSTLKIQPAKLEDSAVYLCASSLDPGGNEQFFGPGTRLTVL.

The chain carries TRBV21-1 and TRBJ1-6; the D segment call TRBD1 is taken from the table without a DNA check. TRBV21-1 is annotated as a pseudogene. The CDR3 has 13 amino acids. The DNA of the CDR3 is TGTGCCAGCAGCTACCACAGGGGTCCACCCCTCCACTTT. Its translation: CASSYHRGPPLHF.

The chain carries TRBV18 and TRBJ2-3; a possible D gene is TRBD2 (6 bases). This CDR3 comprises 17 residues. The V gene lost 2 bases and the J gene lost 0 bases, with 15 bases spanning the gap. Germline V gene lookup returns CDR1 KGHSH and CDR2 LQKENI. The CDR3 loop reads CASSPSLAELSTDTQYF. The CDR3 nucleotides read TGTGCCAGCTCACCATCTTTAGCGGAATTAAGCACAGATACGCAGTATTTT.

The chain joins TRBV11-2 to TRBJ1-1; D unclear. Trimming took off 0 bases at V and 5 bases at J, with 13 bases between the two ends. Per the germline V gene, CDR1 is SGHAT and CDR2 is FQNNGV. This CDR3 contains 15 residues. CDR3 loop: CASSLDRVGGTEAFF. Here the CDR3 DNA reads TGTGCCAGCAGCTTAGATAGGGTTGGTGGGACTGAAGCTTTCTTT.

The chain combines TRBV7-9 with TRBJ2-7; perhaps TRBD2 as D (6 bases). Germline values: CDR1 SEHNR, CDR2 FQNEAQ (reference sequence). Trimming stripped 0 bases from V and 7 bases from J, with 10 bases between. This CDR3 spans 13 amino acids. The CDR3 coding sequence is TGTGCCAGCAGCTTAGCGGCTGCGGGGGAGCAGTACTTC. As protein: CASSLAAAGEQYF.

The rearrangement links TRBV9 to TRBJ1-2; no reliable D call. Trimming shortened V by 0 bases and J by 4 bases, and 10 bases separated the two germline ends. Looked up from germline, CDR1 is SGDLS and CDR2 is YYNGEE. This CDR3 comprises 14 residues. CDR3 nucleotide sequence: TGTGCCAGCAGCGTAGTAGCCGGGAGCTATGGCTACACCTTC. This encodes CASSVVAGSYGYTF.

A few counts support this clone. This specimen includes other DNA sequences encoding the same CDR3. The chain has TRBV9 and TRBJ1-5; D may be TRBD1 (6 bases). Germline V gives CDR1 SGDLS, CDR2 YYNGEE. Deletions cut 0 bases from V and 5 bases from J, with 12 bases between. This CDR3 spans 15 amino acids. Here the CDR3 reads CASSVGGSGDQPQHF. CDR3 in DNA: TGTGCCAGCAGCGTAGGAGGGTCAGGGGATCAGCCCCAGCATTTT.

This sequence joins TRBV7-2 and TRBJ1-2, with D maybe TRBD1 (6 bases). Between the trimmed V and J ends, which lost 0 bases and 7 bases, there was a span of 27 bases. This CDR3 region has 19 residues. CDR1 and CDR2 (germline): SGHTA, FQGNSA. DNA of the CDR3: TGTGCCAGCAGCTTAGCGCCCCGGCCAGGGGCGTATTCTTCACGTGGCTACACCTTC. Protein: CASSLAPRPGAYSSRGYTF.